Listed below are T cell receptor beta chains from one sample, sequenced in a study of CD8+CD57+ T cells in acquired aplastic anemia. TCRdb redid the calling of the reads with MiXCR, one entry per CDR3 protein. Of roughly 250,000 distinct CDR3 sequences listed, around 45% are singletons. Specimen: sorted CD4+, CD8+, or CD8+CD57+ T cells (not recorded which) from PBMCs. These receptors all stem from a human donor with aplastic anemia. Both conserved end residues are part of each CDR3. The D gene is left open where the match is weak. Where a row states a size, it is once, few, many or the class of an expanded clone; other rows omit it.

clone_size: NA; d_call: NA; v_call: TRBV7-9; j_call: TRBJ1-6; cdr3_aa: CASSLAAGASNSPLHF; cdr3_nt: TGTGCCAGCAGCTTAGCTGCAGGGGCTTCTAATTCACCCCTCCACTTT
clone_size: NA; d_call: TRBD1; v_call: TRBV20-1; j_call: TRBJ1-1; cdr3_aa: CSAKDRGAFF; cdr3_nt: TGCAGTGCCAAAGACAGGGGAGCTTTCTTT
clone_size: NA; d_call: NA; v_call: TRBV2; j_call: TRBJ1-2; cdr3_aa: CASSDSGRVGDGYTF; cdr3_nt: TGTGCCAGCAGTGATAGTGGCCGGGTGGGCGATGGCTACACCTTC
clone_size: NA; d_call: TRBD2; v_call: TRBV29-1; j_call: TRBJ2-7; cdr3_aa: CSVGSGTRGSEQYF; cdr3_nt: TGCAGCGTAGGGTCCGGGACTAGGGGTTCCGAGCAGTACTTC
clone_size: many; d_call: TRBD1; v_call: TRBV3-1; j_call: TRBJ1-2; cdr3_aa: CASSQERQGYRGGYTF; cdr3_nt: TGTGCCAGCAGCCAAGAACGACAGGGGTATAGGGGTGGCTACACCTTC
clone_size: many; d_call: NA; v_call: TRBV15; j_call: TRBJ2-7; cdr3_aa: CATSRGGEPYEQYF; cdr3_nt: TGTGCCACCAGCAGAGGGGGGGAGCCCTACGAGCAGTACTTC
clone_size: NA; d_call: TRBD1; v_call: TRBV7-6; j_call: TRBJ1-4; cdr3_aa: CASSLGRQGGFEKLFF; cdr3_nt: TGTGCCAGCAGCTTAGGCCGACAGGGAGGGTTTGAAAAACTGTTTTTT
clone_size: many; d_call: TRBD1; v_call: TRBV6-6; j_call: TRBJ1-5; cdr3_aa: CASKGRGGNQPQHF; cdr3_nt: TGTGCCAGCAAGGGCAGGGGGGGCAATCAGCCCCAGCATTTT
clone_size: once; d_call: TRBD1; v_call: TRBV7-9; j_call: TRBJ2-1; cdr3_aa: CASSLDESRGPNTQFF; cdr3_nt: TGTGCCAGCAGCTTAGATGAGTCAAGGGGGCCAAATACGCAGTTCTTC
clone_size: NA; d_call: NA; v_call: TRBV28; j_call: TRBJ1-2; cdr3_aa: CATRTVSNYGYTF; cdr3_nt: TGTGCCACCCGGACAGTATCTAACTATGGCTACACCTTC
clone_size: NA; d_call: NA; v_call: TRBV7-2; j_call: TRBJ2-7; cdr3_aa: CASSTTMGRHYEQYF; cdr3_nt: TGTGCCAGCAGCACCACAATGGGGAGGCACTACGAGCAGTACTTC
clone_size: NA; d_call: NA; v_call: TRBV4-3; j_call: TRBJ1-4; cdr3_aa: CASSQDPRDATNEKLFF; cdr3_nt: TGCGCCAGCAGCCAGGACCCAAGGGATGCAACTAATGAAAAACTGTTTTTT
clone_size: NA; d_call: TRBD1; v_call: TRBV24-1; j_call: TRBJ2-1; cdr3_aa: CATSGNTGVYNEQFF; cdr3_nt: TGTGCCACCAGTGGTAACACAGGGGTTTACAATGAGCAGTTCTTC
clone_size: NA; d_call: TRBD1; v_call: TRBV19; j_call: TRBJ1-5; cdr3_aa: CASSIRQGYQPQHF; cdr3_nt: TGTGCCAGTAGTATTCGACAGGGGTATCAGCCCCAGCATTTT
clone_size: many; d_call: TRBD1; v_call: TRBV20-1; j_call: TRBJ1-5; cdr3_aa: CSASPDRGKDQPQHF; cdr3_nt: TGCAGTGCTAGCCCCGACAGGGGTAAGGATCAGCCCCAGCATTTT
clone_size: few; d_call: NA; v_call: TRBV20-1; j_call: TRBJ2-7; cdr3_aa: CSATSPGAYEQYF; cdr3_nt: TGCAGTGCAACCTCACCGGGGGCGTACGAGCAGTACTTC
clone_size: many; d_call: NA; v_call: TRBV14; j_call: TRBJ2-5; cdr3_aa: CASSQTIQETQYF; cdr3_nt: TGTGCCAGCAGCCAAACCATTCAAGAGACCCAGTACTTC
clone_size: many; d_call: NA; v_call: TRBV6-2/TRBV6-3; j_call: TRBJ1-1; cdr3_aa: CASSYSENTEAFF; cdr3_nt: TGTGCCAGCAGTTACTCGGAAAACACTGAAGCTTTCTTT
clone_size: NA; d_call: NA; v_call: TRBV19; j_call: TRBJ2-2; cdr3_aa: CASSSRGGNTGELFF; cdr3_nt: TGTGCCAGTAGTAGCAGAGGGGGGAACACCGGGGAGCTGTTTTTT
clone_size: NA; d_call: NA; v_call: TRBV20-1; j_call: TRBJ1-4; cdr3_aa: CSAREQDEKLFF; cdr3_nt: TGCAGTGCTAGAGAACAGGATGAAAAACTGTTTTTT
clone_size: many; d_call: NA; v_call: TRBV4-1; j_call: TRBJ1-2; cdr3_aa: CASSQFSSNYGYTF; cdr3_nt: TGCGCCAGCAGCCAATTTTCATCTAACTATGGCTACACCTTC
clone_size: many; d_call: NA; v_call: TRBV20-1; j_call: TRBJ2-1; cdr3_aa: CSARGLDFYNEQFF; cdr3_nt: TGCAGTGCCCGGGGACTGGACTTCTACAATGAGCAGTTCTTC
clone_size: NA; d_call: NA; v_call: TRBV5-6; j_call: TRBJ1-6; cdr3_aa: CASSPPYNSPLHF; cdr3_nt: TGTGCCAGCAGCCCCCCATATAATTCACCCCTCCACTTT
clone_size: NA; d_call: NA; v_call: TRBV7-3; j_call: TRBJ2-6; cdr3_aa: CASSFQGPPSGANVLTF; cdr3_nt: TGTGCCAGCAGCTTCCAGGGACCCCCCTCTGGGGCCAACGTCCTGACTTTC
clone_size: many; d_call: NA; v_call: TRBV12-1; j_call: TRBJ2-5; cdr3_aa: CASIDPDSEETQYF; cdr3_nt: TGTGCCAGCATCGATCCGGACAGCGAGGAGACCCAGTACTTC
clone_size: NA; d_call: TRBD1; v_call: TRBV24-1; j_call: TRBJ1-1; cdr3_aa: CATSLTGTGGTEALF; cdr3_nt: TGTGCCACCAGTTTAACCGGGACAGGGGGCACTGAAGCTCTCTTT
clone_size: NA; d_call: NA; v_call: TRBV20-1; j_call: TRBJ1-2; cdr3_aa: CSASFGTRHYGYTF; cdr3_nt: TGCAGTGCTAGCTTCGGGACACGCCACTATGGCTACACCTTC
clone_size: NA; d_call: TRBD2; v_call: TRBV9; j_call: TRBJ2-2; cdr3_aa: CASSAGLAANTGELFF; cdr3_nt: TGTGCCAGCAGCGCAGGACTAGCAGCGAACACCGGGGAGCTGTTTTTT
clone_size: NA; d_call: TRBD1; v_call: TRBV7-9; j_call: TRBJ2-5; cdr3_aa: CASSLSGAGGETQYF; cdr3_nt: TGTGCCAGCAGCCTGTCCGGTGCAGGGGGAGAGACCCAGTACTTC
clone_size: many; d_call: NA; v_call: TRBV24-1; j_call: TRBJ1-5; cdr3_aa: CATSDNGQNQPQHF; cdr3_nt: TGTGCCACCAGTGATAACGGACAGAATCAGCCCCAGCATTTT
clone_size: few; d_call: NA; v_call: TRBV15; j_call: TRBJ1-2; cdr3_aa: CATSRDLLGAYGYTF; cdr3_nt: TGTGCCACCAGCAGAGATCTTTTAGGGGCATATGGCTACACCTTC
clone_size: many; d_call: TRBD1; v_call: TRBV2; j_call: TRBJ1-5; cdr3_aa: CATRGQGAAQPQHF; cdr3_nt: TGTGCCACCCGTGGACAGGGGGCAGCTCAGCCCCAGCATTTT
clone_size: NA; d_call: NA; v_call: TRBV7-3; j_call: TRBJ2-1; cdr3_aa: CASSPLPGASNEQFF; cdr3_nt: TGTGCCAGCAGTCCGCTACCAGGGGCTAGCAATGAGCAGTTCTTC
clone_size: NA; d_call: TRBD1; v_call: TRBV7-7; j_call: TRBJ2-5; cdr3_aa: CASSFGQGEGETQYF; cdr3_nt: TGTGCCAGCAGCTTCGGACAGGGGGAAGGAGAGACCCAGTACTTC
clone_size: many; d_call: NA; v_call: TRBV7-6; j_call: TRBJ2-5; cdr3_aa: CASSADTKETQYF; cdr3_nt: TGTGCCAGCAGCGCGGACACCAAAGAGACCCAGTACTTC
clone_size: many; d_call: TRBD1; v_call: TRBV5-1; j_call: TRBJ1-6; cdr3_aa: CASSPETGISYNSPLHF; cdr3_nt: TGCGCCAGCAGCCCAGAGACAGGGATCTCCTATAATTCACCCCTCCACTTT
clone_size: NA; d_call: TRBD1; v_call: TRBV9; j_call: TRBJ2-1; cdr3_aa: CASSVGDRVNEQFF; cdr3_nt: TGTGCCAGCAGCGTAGGGGACAGGGTCAATGAGCAGTTCTTC
clone_size: many; d_call: NA; v_call: TRBV11-3; j_call: TRBJ1-1; cdr3_aa: CASSSRQEEAFF; cdr3_nt: TGTGCCAGCAGCTCCCGACAGGAAGAAGCTTTCTTT
clone_size: once; d_call: NA; v_call: TRBV7-2; j_call: TRBJ1-2; cdr3_aa: CASSGPTLGNYGYTF; cdr3_nt: TGTGCCAGCAGTGGACCCACGCTGGGGAACTATGGCTACACCTTC
clone_size: NA; d_call: NA; v_call: TRBV27; j_call: TRBJ1-6; cdr3_aa: CASGLSPGPPLRHNSPLHF; cdr3_nt: TGTGCCAGCGGTTTGTCGCCAGGGCCCCCGTTAAGGCACAATTCACCCCTCCACTTT
clone_size: NA; d_call: NA; v_call: TRBV7-9; j_call: TRBJ2-1; cdr3_aa: CASSPFPDTQFF; cdr3_nt: TGTGCCAGCAGCCCCTTTCCAGATACGCAGTTCTTC
clone_size: few; d_call: NA; v_call: TRBV27; j_call: TRBJ1-5; cdr3_aa: CASSLRYSNQPQHF; cdr3_nt: TGTGCCAGCAGTTTGAGGTATAGCAATCAGCCCCAGCATTTT
clone_size: NA; d_call: NA; v_call: TRBV7-9; j_call: TRBJ2-7; cdr3_aa: CASSLPRDGAYEQYF; cdr3_nt: TGTGCCAGCAGCCTCCCACGGGACGGTGCCTACGAGCAGTACTTC
clone_size: many; d_call: TRBD2; v_call: TRBV10-1; j_call: TRBJ2-1; cdr3_aa: CASSESLTSADEQFF; cdr3_nt: TGCGCCAGCAGTGAGTCCTTAACTAGCGCCGATGAGCAGTTCTTC
clone_size: many; d_call: NA; v_call: TRBV7-9; j_call: TRBJ2-1; cdr3_aa: CASIPQTGVDEQFF; cdr3_nt: TGTGCCAGCATCCCTCAGACCGGGGTGGATGAGCAGTTCTTC
clone_size: NA; d_call: TRBD2; v_call: TRBV7-9; j_call: TRBJ2-7; cdr3_aa: CASQTPLAGDRSSYEQYF; cdr3_nt: TGTGCCAGCCAGACTCCATTAGCGGGGGACCGTTCATCCTACGAGCAGTACTTC
clone_size: NA; d_call: NA; v_call: TRBV7-9; j_call: TRBJ1-1; cdr3_aa: CASSLVARNTEAFF; cdr3_nt: TGTGCCAGCAGCTTAGTGGCGAGAAACACTGAAGCTTTCTTT
clone_size: NA; d_call: NA; v_call: TRBV19; j_call: TRBJ1-1; cdr3_aa: CASSTGRTNTGAFF; cdr3_nt: TGTGCCAGTAGCACAGGACGGACGAACACTGGAGCTTTCTTT
clone_size: many; d_call: NA; v_call: TRBV14; j_call: TRBJ1-1; cdr3_aa: CASSQRGDGGWNTEAFF; cdr3_nt: TGTGCCAGCAGCCAACGCGGTGACGGGGGGTGGAACACTGAAGCTTTCTTT
clone_size: few; d_call: NA; v_call: TRBV7-9; j_call: TRBJ1-1; cdr3_aa: CASSPQGDTEAFF; cdr3_nt: TGTGCCAGCAGCCCCCAGGGCGACACTGAAGCTTTCTTT
clone_size: NA; d_call: NA; v_call: TRBV19; j_call: TRBJ1-2; cdr3_aa: CASSIPLGGKVYGYTF; cdr3_nt: TGTGCCAGTAGTATCCCACTAGGGGGGAAGGTCTATGGCTACACCTTC